One and the same sample provided the 30 T cell receptor beta chains below, sequenced in a study of HIV-infected patients and healthy controls. Alpha and beta constant-region primers primed reverse transcription of about 0.5 ug RNA. Using multiplexing indices, alpha and beta chain libraries were generated apart by chain-specific third strand synthesis. TCRdb reanalysed the 5' RACE reads using MiXCR and keeps one entry per CDR3 protein. In the table there are about 6,600 distinct CDR3 sequences, roughly 8.7% of which are singletons. Antiretroviral therapy had run roughly three months, about 14 weeks, before follow-up blood collection. All unsorted peripheral T cells were captured because whole blood was used without fractionation. The sample in question was blood, obtained during antiretroviral therapy. The origin of the receptors is an adult with HIV infection.

This clonotype is labeled medium-sized. This chain links TRBV29-1 with TRBJ1-1; the D is unclear. Trimming cost V 4 bases and J 0 bases, with 6 bases left between them. Germline V gene sequence: CDR1 SQVTM, CDR2 ANQGSEA. The CDR3 sequence is 12 residues long. For the CDR3, the DNA is TGCAGCGTTGGTCAGATGAACACTGAAGCTTTCTTT. Its protein is CSVGQMNTEAFF. Complete variable domain (other parts from reference TRBV29-1 and TRBJ1-1): SAVISQKPSRDICQRGTSLTIQCQVDSQVTMMFWYRQQPGQSLTLIATANQGSEATYESGFVIDKFPISRPNLTFSTLTVSNMSPEDSSIYLCSVGQMNTEAFFGQGTRLTVV.

This clonotype is classed as medium-sized. This rearrangement joins TRBV6-2 or TRBV6-3 to TRBJ2-1; D remains ambiguous. Per the germline V gene, CDR1 is MNHEY and CDR2 is SVGEGT. This CDR3 is 15 amino acids long. Deletions cut 8 bases from V and 0 bases from J, with 14 bases between. The CDR3 DNA is TGTGCCAGCGCCTCCGTCCGAAGCTCCTACAATGAGCAGTTCTTC. This translates into CASASVRSSYNEQFF.

In this sample, this clonotype turned up many times. V gene TRBV4-3 combines with J gene TRBJ2-3; 11 positions match TRBD1. Germline CDR1 and CDR2: LGHNA and YSLEER. The ends lost 4 bases at V and 4 bases at J; junction bases unmatched: 7. This CDR3 region has 16 residues. CDR3 DNA sequence: TGCGCCAGCAGCCGGAGTCCGGGACAGGGGGCAGATACGCAGTATTTT. It encodes CASSRSPGQGADTQYF.

This clonotype was seen ten or more times. V gene TRBV5-1 combines with J gene TRBJ1-1, with 12 nucleotides matching TRBD1. V trimming: 5 bases; J trimming: 5 bases; junction bases outside the gene matches: 7. The length of the CDR3 is 15 residues. Looked up from germline, CDR1 is SGHRS and CDR2 is YFSETQ. CDR3 amino acids: CASRPGQGAYTEAFF. DNA for the CDR3: TGCGCCAGCAGACCGGGACAGGGGGCTTATACTGAAGCTTTCTTT.

This clonotype was counted many times. The chain recombines TRBV7-3 with TRBJ2-1; 7 bases fit TRBD2. Trimming removed 5 bases from V and 9 bases from J; junction bases left unmatched: 16. The germline gives CDR1 SGHTA, CDR2 FQGTGA. The CDR3 has 16 amino acids. This CDR3 reads CASSLQIGREKGEQFF. DNA of the CDR3: TGTGCCAGCAGCCTCCAAATAGGGCGGGAGAAGGGTGAGCAGTTCTTC.

This clonotype was seen many times. The chain is built from TRBV20-1 and TRBJ2-1; possible D gene TRBD2, 5 bases. Germline V CDR1 and CDR2: DFQATT, SNEGSKA (reference sequence). V dropped 3 bases and J dropped 2 bases, with 17 bases sitting between them. This CDR3 is 16 amino acids long. The CDR3 DNA sequence: TGCAGTGCTAGTAAGGAAGAGGGTATTCCCTACAATGAGCAGTTCTTC. The encoded protein is CSASKEEGIPYNEQFF.

A few counts support this clonotype. In DNA, the CDR3 is TGTGCCAGCAACGTCAACAGTGAGGTGGAGTATTTT. Protein product: CASNVNSEVEYF. The V call is TRBV6-6, the J call TRBJ2-3; D remains unclear. Germline-derived CDR1 and CDR2 are MNHNY and SVGAGI (reference sequence). V was pared by 7 bases and J by 13 bases, with 18 bases between. This CDR3 spans 12 amino acids.

The chain joins TRBV27 to TRBJ2-5; D uncertain. Trimming removed 3 bases from V and 3 bases from J, with 8 bases in between. The CDR3 runs to 13 residues. Germline CDR1 and CDR2: MNHEY and SMNVEV (reference sequence). Written as DNA, the CDR3 is TGTGCCAGCAGTTTTCTTGGTAAAGAGACCCAGTACTTC. It translates to CASSFLGKETQYF.

This clonotype was detected many times. DNA of the CDR3: TGCAGTGCTAGTGTGTCGGACAGCTGGTTGTTTAACAATCAGCCCCAGCATTTT. Protein: CSASVSDSWLFNNQPQHF. V and J are TRBV20-1 and TRBJ1-5; a weak D match, TRBD1 (6 bases). The germline gives CDR1 DFQATT, CDR2 SNEGSKA (reference sequence). The V and J ends lost 3 bases and 3 bases respectively, with 24 bases between them. This CDR3 has 18 amino acids.

The chain employs TRBV20-1 and TRBJ2-1, with D possibly being TRBD1 or TRBD2 (6 bases each). The CDR3 totals 14 residues. V was shortened by 4 bases and J by 3 bases, with 13 bases between the two germline ends. Germline assignment: CDR1 DFQATT and CDR2 SNEGSKA (reference sequence). DNA of the CDR3: TGCAGTGCTACCGAGGGGGGCCTCTACAATGAGCAGTTCTTC. As protein: CSATEGGLYNEQFF.

By share of the sample, this clonotype is medium-sized. CDR3 sequence: CATSRDYAGGLNTEAFF. The CDR3 region has the DNA TGTGCCACCAGCAGAGATTATGCGGGGGGCCTGAACACTGAAGCTTTCTTT. This chain links TRBV15 with TRBJ1-1; D perhaps matches TRBD1 (6 bases). Germline V CDR1 and CDR2: LNHNV, YYDKDF (reference sequence). The CDR3 contains 17 residues. The V gene lost 0 bases and the J gene lost 0 bases, with 14 bases spanning the gap.

This clonotype was counted many times. The genes are TRBV6-5 and TRBJ2-7; TRBD2 is a possible D gene (5 bases). V was pared by 6 bases and J by 3 bases, with 18 bases between. The CDR3 sequence is 15 residues long. Germline V gene lookup returns CDR1 MNHEY and CDR2 SVGAGI. The CDR3 here is CASSLWDSVGYEQYF. The CDR3 DNA sequence: TGTGCCAGCAGCCTATGGGATAGCGTGGGCTACGAGCAGTACTTC.

By share of the sample, this clonotype is medium-sized (0.01 to 0.1%). The J gene is TRBJ2-7, the V gene TRBV27; D is perhaps TRBD1 or TRBD2 (6 bases each). The V gene lost 6 bases and the J gene lost 4 bases, with 13 bases spanning the gap. Germline V CDR1 and CDR2: MNHEY, SMNVEV (reference sequence). The CDR3 is made up of 13 amino acids. In DNA form, the CDR3 reads TGTGCCAGCAGGCGGGACATCTGGTACGAGCAGTACTTC. It yields the protein CASRRDIWYEQYF.

This clonotype has a count of ten or more. This chain uses TRBV7-9 with TRBJ2-7; the D gene could be TRBD1 or TRBD2 (6 bases each). Germline loops: CDR1 SEHNR, CDR2 FQNEAQ (reference sequence). The CDR3 sequence is 16 residues long. Trimming removed 4 bases from V and 0 bases from J, with 16 bases in between. DNA for the CDR3: TGTGCCAGCAGCTCCGCGACGGGGGCCAACTCCTACGAGCAGTACTTC. It yields the protein CASSSATGANSYEQYF.

Within the sample, this clonotype is medium-sized (0.01 to 0.1%). One end of the junction varies from germline; a read error may be responsible. This chain joins TRBV7-2 and TRBJ2-1, with unresolved D. The V gene's germline CDR1 is SGHTA and CDR2 FQGNSA. There are 14 residues in the CDR3. The chain's CDR3 is CASSSSVGGRTRLF. The CDR3 coding sequence is TGTGCCAGCAGCTCCTCGGTAGGCGGAAGAACTCGGCTCTTC. Together with reference TRBV7-2 and TRBJ2-1, the CDR3 gives the full variable domain: GAGVSQSPSNKVTEKGKDVELRCDPISGHTALYWYRQSLGQGLEFLIYFQGNSAPDKSGLPSDRFSAERTGGSVSTLTIQRTQQEDSAVYLCASSSSVGGRTRLFGPGTRLTVL.

This clonotype was counted many times. V is TRBV29-1 and J is TRBJ1-1; weak D call: TRBD1 (5 bases). The CDR3 extends over 13 amino acids. Deletions cut 2 bases from V and 3 bases from J, with 10 bases between. CDR1 SQVTM and CDR2 ANQGSEA come from the germline V gene. This CDR3 reads CSVEWGVDTEAFF. In DNA form, the CDR3 reads TGCAGCGTTGAATGGGGCGTGGACACTGAAGCTTTCTTT.

This clonotype was observed many times. The chain joins TRBV4-1 to TRBJ2-1; 7 bases agree with TRBD2. Losses at the gene ends were 0 bases for V and 16 bases for J; bases not matched to a gene: 24. Germline values: CDR1 MGHRA, CDR2 YSYEKL. The CDR3 is 18 amino acids. CDR3 protein: CASSQDSRDYLPPQSKFF. The CDR3 bases are TGCGCCAGCAGCCAAGATTCTAGGGACTATCTCCCCCCGCAAAGCAAATTCTTC.

The J gene is TRBJ2-2, the V gene TRBV4-1; no clear D. Germline CDR1 reads MGHRA; CDR2 reads YSYEKL. The V end lost 4 bases, the J end lost 3 bases, and 15 bases lay between the germline ends. The length of the CDR3 is 16 residues. The CDR3 is CASSRGERVDTGELFF. The CDR3, as DNA: TGCGCCAGCAGCCGAGGCGAAAGGGTGGACACCGGGGAGCTGTTTTTT.

The chain uses TRBV14 and TRBJ1-1; D is undetermined. The germline gives CDR1 SGHDN, CDR2 FVKESK. Trimming took off 0 bases at V and 11 bases at J, with 16 bases between the two ends. There are 14 residues in the CDR3. The CDR3 region has the DNA TGTGCCAGCAGCCAAGATATGCCCGAGGGTGAGGCTTTCTTT. Protein product: CASSQDMPEGEAFF.

This clonotype was picked up many times. The V and J genes are TRBV6-6 and TRBJ2-2; a possible D gene is TRBD2 (5 bases). In germline, CDR1 is MNHNY, CDR2 SVGAGI (reference sequence). The CDR3 length is 14 residues. Trimming removed 6 bases at V and 7 bases at J, with 15 bases between. CDR3 protein: CASRPNPGGGELFF. Written as DNA, the CDR3 is TGTGCCAGCAGGCCCAACCCTGGAGGCGGGGAGCTGTTTTTT.

This clonotype has at least ten counts. This chain connects TRBV7-6 to TRBJ1-5; D not resolved. The CDR3 covers 13 residues. Germline V gene lookup returns CDR1 SGHVS and CDR2 FNYEAQ. Between the trimmed V and J ends, which lost 1 base and 5 bases, there was a span of 6 bases. The CDR3 DNA reads as TGTGCCAGCAGCTTAGATCAGTATCAGCCCCAGCATTTT. Translated: CASSLDQYQPQHF.

This clonotype was seen once. This rearrangement joins TRBV9 to TRBJ2-2; tentatively, D is TRBD1 (6 bases). The CDR3 contains 11 residues. Germline V gene data show CDR1 as SGDLS and CDR2 as YYNGEE. V shed 4 bases and J shed 11 bases, with 9 bases lying between them. CDR3 amino acids: CASSPGQELFF. In nucleotides, the CDR3 is TGTGCCAGCAGCCCGGGACAAGAGCTGTTTTTT.

This clonotype was found many times. The CDR3 region is CASSEGVGSPLHF. The DNA of the CDR3 is TGTGCCAGCAGTGAGGGGGTTGGTTCACCCCTCCACTTT. The chain combines TRBV25-1 with TRBJ1-6; perhaps TRBD1 as D (5 bases). Trimming shortened V by 3 bases and J by 9 bases, and 9 bases separated the two germline ends. This CDR3 spans 13 amino acids. Looked up from germline, CDR1 is MGHDK and CDR2 is SYGVNS.

The V and J genes are TRBV6-2 or TRBV6-3 and TRBJ1-6; 7 positions agree with TRBD1. CDR3 length: 16 residues. V lost 1 base to trimming and J lost 5 bases; unmatched junction nucleotides: 5. Germline V gene data show CDR1 as MNHEY and CDR2 as SVGEGT. The CDR3 here is CASSYYDRADNSPLHF. The CDR3 nucleotides are TGTGCCAGCAGTTACTACGACAGGGCCGATAATTCACCCCTCCACTTT.

This clonotype is termed medium-sized. V gene TRBV7-2 combines with J gene TRBJ1-5; a weak D match, TRBD1 (6 bases). There are 13 residues in the CDR3. V gave up 5 bases and J gave up 4 bases, with 9 bases separating them. The germline CDR1 and CDR2 sequences are SGHTA and FQGNSA. CDR3 residues: CASSQGPNQPQHF. The CDR3 DNA reads TGTGCCAGCAGCCAGGGGCCAAATCAGCCCCAGCATTTT.

This clonotype was detected many times. V and J are TRBV7-9 and TRBJ1-2, with TRBD1 as a possible D gene (5 bases). V dropped 1 base and J dropped 6 bases, with 6 bases sitting between them. CDR1 SEHNR and CDR2 FQNEAQ come from the germline V gene (reference sequence). This CDR3 spans 12 amino acids. The CDR3 region has the DNA TGTGCCAGCAGCTTAGAGGACAATGGCTACACCTTC. Protein sequence: CASSLEDNGYTF.

The chain joins TRBV7-9 to TRBJ1-5, with 7 bases fitting TRBD1. Germline lookup yields CDR1 SEHNR and CDR2 FQNEAQ (reference sequence). This CDR3 spans 12 amino acids. After removal of 10 bases from V and 4 bases from J, the junction contained 4 bases not matched to a gene. CDR3 loop: CATRQGNQPQHF. The CDR3 bases are TGTGCCACGAGACAGGGAAATCAGCCCCAGCATTTT.

This clonotype is labeled medium-sized. The rearrangement uses TRBV12-3 or TRBV12-4 and TRBJ1-1; the D gene is possibly TRBD1 (5 bases). Trimming stripped 3 bases from V and 3 bases from J, with 8 bases between. The CDR3 loop spans 13 amino acids. The CDR3 region is CASSFDSYTEAFF. CDR3 in DNA: TGTGCCAGCAGTTTTGACAGCTACACTGAAGCTTTCTTT.

This clonotype is classed as medium-sized. This rearrangement joins TRBV29-1 to TRBJ2-2; D ambiguous. Germline V CDR1 and CDR2: SQVTM, ANQGSEA. Trimming pared 6 bases from V and 9 bases from J, leaving 17 bases between. The CDR3 is 13 amino acids. The CDR3 DNA follows: TGCAGCGTCCGGGTCAAAGAACACCGGGAGCTGTTTTTT. It encodes CSVRVKEHRELFF.

This sequence joins TRBV4-1 and TRBJ2-2; D tentatively reads TRBD1 or TRBD2 (7 bases each). The CDR3 extends over 19 amino acids. Per germline, CDR1 MGHRA and CDR2 YSYEKL. Trimming cost V 0 bases and J 7 bases, with 24 bases left between them. CDR3 amino acids: CASSQDPLRGGPSGGELFF. DNA of the CDR3: TGCGCCAGCAGCCAAGATCCCCTCAGGGGGGGGCCTTCGGGCGGGGAGCTGTTTTTT.